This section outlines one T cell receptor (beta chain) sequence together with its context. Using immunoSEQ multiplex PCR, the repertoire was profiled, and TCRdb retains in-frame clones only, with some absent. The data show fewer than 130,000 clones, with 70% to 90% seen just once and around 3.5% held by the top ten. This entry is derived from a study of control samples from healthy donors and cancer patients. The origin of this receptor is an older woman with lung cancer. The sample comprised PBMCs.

The DNA for the CDR3 is TGCGCCAGCAGTTTAACTAGCGGGGGGGCCACAGATACGCAGTATTTT. This gives the protein CASSLTSGGATDTQYF. The chain links TRBV4-3 to TRBJ2-3, with TRBD2 matching 13 bases. CDR1 LGHNA and CDR2 YSLEER come from the germline V gene. CDR3 size: 16 residues. Losses at the gene ends were 6 bases for V and 2 bases for J; bases not matched to a gene: 5.